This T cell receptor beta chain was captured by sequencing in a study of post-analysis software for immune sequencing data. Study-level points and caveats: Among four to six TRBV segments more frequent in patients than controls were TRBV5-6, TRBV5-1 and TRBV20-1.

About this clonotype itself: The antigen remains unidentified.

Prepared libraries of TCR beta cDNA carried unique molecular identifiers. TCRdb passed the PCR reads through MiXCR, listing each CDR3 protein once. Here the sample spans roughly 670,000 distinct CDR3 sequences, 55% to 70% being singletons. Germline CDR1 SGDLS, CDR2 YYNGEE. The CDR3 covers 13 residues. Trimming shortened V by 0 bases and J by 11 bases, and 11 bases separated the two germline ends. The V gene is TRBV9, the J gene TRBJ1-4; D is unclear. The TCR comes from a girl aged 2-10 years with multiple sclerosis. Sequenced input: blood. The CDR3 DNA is TGTGCCAGCAGCGTAGAGGGAACGGGGAAACTGTTTTTT. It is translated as CASSVEGTGKLFF.